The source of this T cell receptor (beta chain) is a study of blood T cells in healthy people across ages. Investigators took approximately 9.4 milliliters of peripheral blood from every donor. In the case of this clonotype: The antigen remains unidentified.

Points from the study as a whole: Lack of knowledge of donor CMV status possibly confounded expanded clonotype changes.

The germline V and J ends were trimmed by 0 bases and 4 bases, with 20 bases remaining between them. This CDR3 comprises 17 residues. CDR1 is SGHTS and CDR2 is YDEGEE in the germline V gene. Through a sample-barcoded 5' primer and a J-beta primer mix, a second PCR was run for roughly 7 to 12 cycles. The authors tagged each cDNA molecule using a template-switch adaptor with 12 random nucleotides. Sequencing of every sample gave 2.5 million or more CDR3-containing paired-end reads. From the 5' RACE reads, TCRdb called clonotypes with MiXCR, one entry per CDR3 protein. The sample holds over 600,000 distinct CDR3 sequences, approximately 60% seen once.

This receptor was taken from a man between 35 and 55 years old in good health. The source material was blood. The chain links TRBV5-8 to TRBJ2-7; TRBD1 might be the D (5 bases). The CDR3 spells CASSLGTRGLFGYEQYF. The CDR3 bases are TGTGCCAGCAGCTTGGGGACAAGGGGCCTATTCGGATACGAGCAGTACTTC.